This record looks at one T cell receptor (beta chain) sequence and its context. A multiplex PCR was run with 60 Vbeta primers and 13 Jbeta primers. The table came from immunoSEQ multiplex PCR; TCRdb's copy has only in-frame clones and leaves some out. The repertoire holds about 110,000 clones, with approximately 58% as singletons. The entry originates in a study of cytomegalovirus exposure and HLA in healthy donors. The sample consisted of PBMCs. This receptor was obtained from a woman in her 30s in good health and CMV-seronegative.

DNA of the CDR3: TGTGCCTGGAGATCGACAGGGGTGACAGATACGCAGTATTTT. Amino acid sequence: CAWRSTGVTDTQYF. The chain has TRBV30 and TRBJ2-3, with 8 bases lining up with TRBD1. CDR1 is GTSNPN, CDR2 SVGIG, per germline (reference sequence). The CDR3 consists of 14 residues. Trimming cost V 3 bases and J 3 bases; bases outside gene matches: 5.